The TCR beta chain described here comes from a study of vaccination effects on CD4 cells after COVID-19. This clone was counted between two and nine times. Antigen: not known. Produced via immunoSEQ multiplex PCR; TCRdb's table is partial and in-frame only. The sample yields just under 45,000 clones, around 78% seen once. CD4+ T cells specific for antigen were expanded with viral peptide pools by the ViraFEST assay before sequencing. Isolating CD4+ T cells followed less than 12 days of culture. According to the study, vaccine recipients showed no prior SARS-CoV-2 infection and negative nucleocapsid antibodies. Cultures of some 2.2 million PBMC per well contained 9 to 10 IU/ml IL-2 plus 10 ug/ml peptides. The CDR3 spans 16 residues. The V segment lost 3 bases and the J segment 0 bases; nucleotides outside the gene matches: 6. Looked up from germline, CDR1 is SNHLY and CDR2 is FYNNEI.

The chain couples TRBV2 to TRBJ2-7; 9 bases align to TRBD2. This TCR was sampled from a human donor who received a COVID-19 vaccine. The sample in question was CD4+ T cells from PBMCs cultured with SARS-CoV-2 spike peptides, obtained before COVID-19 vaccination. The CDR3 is CASSELGLAISYEQYV. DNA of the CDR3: TGTGCCAGCAGTGAGCTGGGACTAGCTATCTCCTACGAGCAGTACGTC.